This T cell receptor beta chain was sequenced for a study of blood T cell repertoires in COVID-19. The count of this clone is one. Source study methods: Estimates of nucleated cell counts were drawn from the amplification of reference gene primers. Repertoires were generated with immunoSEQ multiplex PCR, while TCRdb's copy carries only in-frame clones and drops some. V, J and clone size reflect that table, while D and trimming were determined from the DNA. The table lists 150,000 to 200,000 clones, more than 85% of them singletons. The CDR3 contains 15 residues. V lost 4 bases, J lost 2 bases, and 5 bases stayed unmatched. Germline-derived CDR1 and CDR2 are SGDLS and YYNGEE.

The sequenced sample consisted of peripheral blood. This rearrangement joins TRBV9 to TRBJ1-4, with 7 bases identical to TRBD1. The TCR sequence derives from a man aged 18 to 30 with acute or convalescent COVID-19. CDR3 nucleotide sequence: TGTGCCAGCAGCCAAGGGGGCTCGACTAATGAAAAACTGTTTTTT. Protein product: CASSQGGSTNEKLFF.